Presented here are 21 T cell receptor beta chains from one specimen sequenced in a study of T cells in Graves' hyperthyroidism and ophthalmopathy. From RNA transcripts, TCR beta CDR3 regions were amplified. Primed by the HTBI set, a first-round RT-PCR was run on the TCR CDR3. TCRdb processed the multiplex PCR reads anew with MiXCR; each CDR3 protein has one entry. The sample has 550,000 to 700,000 distinct CDR3 sequences; just over 45% are singletons. Sequenced: peripheral blood or thyroid tissue (not recorded which). The receptors come from an adult woman with Graves' disease, either hyperthyroidism or ophthalmopathy (not recorded which).

This clonotype was seen once. The J gene is TRBJ1-2, the V gene TRBV24-1; no clear D. V was pared by 5 bases and J by 4 bases, with 13 bases between. Per the germline V gene, CDR1 is KGHDR and CDR2 is SFDVKD. There are 14 residues in the CDR3. CDR3 in DNA: TGTGCCACCAGTGCGCCGGGTTTGATCTATGGCTACACCTTC. Its protein product is CATSAPGLIYGYTF.

This clonotype occurred many times. This chain joins TRBV9 and TRBJ2-7; 10 bases fit TRBD2. J was trimmed by 5 bases and V by 0 bases; bases with no gene match: 8. The CDR3 covers 16 residues. CDR1 SGDLS and CDR2 YYNGEE come from the germline V gene. CDR3 loop: CASSVDPSGSQDEQYF. The CDR3 DNA reads TGTGCCAGCAGCGTAGACCCTAGCGGGAGCCAGGACGAGCAGTACTTC.

This clonotype appeared many times. The CDR3 DNA is TGTGCCAGCAGTGATCCGGGACAGGGAACTTCTGGGGCCAACGTCCTGACTTTC. Its protein is CASSDPGQGTSGANVLTF. The chain carries TRBV2 and TRBJ2-6; TRBD1 agrees at 9 bases. The V gene end was trimmed by 3 bases and the J gene end by 1 base; junction bases not matched to a gene: 7. The CDR3 has 18 residues. Germline V CDR1 and CDR2: SNHLY, FYNNEI.

The chain recombines TRBV14 with TRBJ2-5; TRBD2 agrees at 10 bases. Germline CDR1 SGHDN, CDR2 FVKESK. V dropped 5 bases and J dropped 5; count of bases not matched to a gene: 5. This CDR3 has 14 residues. CDR3 coding DNA: TGTGCCAGCAGCATATCTAGCGGGAGTGAGACCCAGTACTTC. Its protein product is CASSISSGSETQYF.

With regard to this clonotype: A read error is likely, as this CDR3 ends without the conserved phenylalanine or tryptophan. The DNA is left out, because the CDR3 cannot be placed on it with certainty; the CDR3 is given as TCRdb lists it. This chain joins TRBV7-9 and TRBJ2-5; the table gives TRBD1 as D, unverified against the DNA. Per the germline V gene, CDR1 is SEHNR and CDR2 is FQNEAQ (reference sequence). 9 amino acids form the CDR3, both terminal residues included. The CDR3 is CASSLEPPL.

This clonotype was observed many times. V gene TRBV4-1 combines with J gene TRBJ1-1; D might be TRBD1 (5 bases). Trimming left V 1 base short and J 5 bases short, with 14 bases between. Germline V gene lookup returns CDR1 MGHRA and CDR2 YSYEKL. The CDR3 is made up of 15 amino acids. This chain's CDR3 is CASSQVAGAKTEAFF. CDR3 DNA: TGCGCCAGCAGCCAAGTCGCCGGGGCGAAAACTGAAGCTTTCTTT.

This chain links TRBV14 with TRBJ2-7; D is perhaps TRBD2 (5 bases). Per germline, CDR1 SGHDN and CDR2 FVKESK. V shed 5 bases and J shed 3 bases, with 11 bases lying between them. CDR3 length: 13 residues. The CDR3 region is CASSSRGGYEQYV. The CDR3 coding sequence is TGTGCCAGCAGCTCCCGTGGAGGCTACGAGCAGTACGTC.

This clonotype was detected ten times or more. This chain uses TRBV24-1 with TRBJ2-7; maybe TRBD1 (5 bases). V dropped 0 bases and J dropped 1 base, with 12 bases sitting between them. This CDR3 contains 16 residues. Germline assignment: CDR1 KGHDR and CDR2 SFDVKD. CDR3 protein: CATSDLPPGCSYEQYF. The DNA of the CDR3 is TGTGCCACCAGTGATTTGCCTCCAGGGTGTTCCTACGAGCAGTACTTC.

In its sample, this clonotype was seen a few times. The rearrangement joins TRBV29-1 to TRBJ1-1; 9 nucleotides agree with TRBD1. CDR1 is SQVTM and CDR2 is ANQGSEA in the germline V gene. The trim removed 8 bases at V and 1 base at J, leaving 11 bases unmatched. The CDR3 has 15 amino acids. CDR3 region: CSSGVSGQGNTEAFF. CDR3 nucleotide sequence: TGCAGCTCGGGTGTGTCGGGACAGGGGAACACTGAAGCTTTCTTT.

The chain employs TRBV20-1 and TRBJ1-1; D is undetermined. This CDR3 comprises 15 residues. CDR1 DFQATT and CDR2 SNEGSKA come from the germline V gene (reference sequence). The ends were cut back, 1 base at V and 0 bases at J, with 12 bases in the middle. CDR3 sequence: CSARVGPAMNTEAFF. The CDR3 region has the DNA TGCAGTGCTAGAGTAGGTCCAGCAATGAACACTGAAGCTTTCTTT.

The J gene is TRBJ2-7, the V gene TRBV28, with a possible D match to TRBD2 (5 bases). CDR1 and CDR2 from the germline V gene are MDHEN and SYDVKM. This CDR3 is built from 13 residues. Trimming left V 6 bases short and J 3 bases short, with 12 bases between. CDR3 in DNA: TGTGCCAGCAGAGATTCGGGGTTCTACGAGCAGTACTTC. It specifies CASRDSGFYEQYF.

Ten or more counts support this clonotype. V and J are TRBV20-1 and TRBJ2-5, with TRBD1 matching 7 bases. The CDR3 length is 13 residues. Looked up from germline, CDR1 is DFQATT and CDR2 is SNEGSKA (reference sequence). Trimming at V came to 4 bases and at J to 0 bases, leaving 2 bases not matched to a gene. The CDR3 reads CSATGTDQETQYF. The CDR3 DNA follows: TGCAGTGCTACCGGGACAGACCAAGAGACCCAGTACTTC.

The chain recombines TRBV5-1 with TRBJ2-2; tentatively, D is TRBD1 (6 bases). The CDR3 has 13 amino acids. The V end lost 7 bases, the J end lost 6 bases, and 13 bases lay between the germline ends. Germline CDR1 SGHRS, CDR2 YFSETQ. The CDR3 region is CASEPGTPGELFF. Here the CDR3 DNA reads TGCGCCAGCGAACCCGGGACACCCGGGGAGCTGTTTTTT.

This clonotype showed up many times. This rearrangement joins TRBV6-6 to TRBJ2-5; possible D gene TRBD2, 5 bases. The CDR3 sequence is 13 residues long. V shed 3 bases and J shed 5 bases, with 10 bases lying between them. Germline CDR1 and CDR2: MNHNY and SVGAGI (reference sequence). In DNA, the CDR3 is TGTGCCAGCAGTTATTTGGGGAGTGAGACCCAGTACTTC. It translates to CASSYLGSETQYF.

At least ten counts were recorded for this clonotype. Mismatch with germline at one junction end may stem from a read error. This chain connects TRBV5-1 to TRBJ2-7, with a possible D match to TRBD2 (5 bases). Germline loops: CDR1 SGHRS, CDR2 YFSETQ. This CDR3 comprises 12 residues. CDR3 loop: CASSLVSYEQYF. In DNA form, the CDR3 reads TGTGCTAGCAGCTTAGTTTCTTACGAGCAGTACTTC.

This rearrangement joins TRBV10-3 to TRBJ1-5; no definite D call. Germline CDR1 ENHRY, CDR2 SYGVKD. The CDR3 spans 13 residues. V lost 0 bases and J lost 6, with 6 bases in between. The CDR3 region is CAISESGSQPQHF. CDR3 coding DNA: TGTGCCATCAGTGAGTCCGGGAGTCAGCCCCAGCATTTT.

This chain joins TRBV7-2 and TRBJ2-7; 9 bases line up with TRBD1. The CDR3 contains 12 residues. CDR1 and CDR2 from the germline V gene are SGHTA and FQGNSA. V lost 5 bases, J lost 11 bases, and 7 bases stayed unmatched. CDR3 sequence: CASSATGGREYF. CDR3 nucleotide sequence: TGTGCCAGCAGCGCAACAGGGGGCAGGGAGTACTTC.

This rearrangement joins TRBV29-1 to TRBJ1-6; D is unclear. The CDR3 runs to 10 residues. With 8 bases removed from V and 10 bases from J, the gap between germline ends came to 9 bases. Germline assignment: CDR1 SQVTM and CDR2 ANQGSEA. CDR3 loop: CSLGRSPLHF. For the CDR3, the DNA is TGCAGCTTGGGAAGGTCACCCCTCCACTTT.

This clonotype appeared many times. J is TRBJ2-7 and V is TRBV10-2; 7 bases line up with TRBD2. The CDR3 has 13 residues. Germline-derived CDR1 and CDR2 are WSHSY and SAAADI. V shed 5 bases and J 6 bases; nucleotides not matched to a gene: 7. This CDR3 reads CASSWEGSAEQYF. The CDR3 DNA reads TGCGCCAGCAGTTGGGAGGGTTCGGCCGAGCAGTACTTC.

This clonotype showed up many times. The V and J genes are TRBV7-2 and TRBJ2-2, with D unclear. The CDR3 totals 14 residues. Germline loops: CDR1 SGHTA, CDR2 FQGNSA. With 2 bases removed from V and 3 bases from J, the gap between germline ends came to 7 bases. This CDR3 is CASSLFMDTGELFF. The CDR3 DNA reads TGTGCCAGCAGCTTATTTATGGACACCGGGGAGCTGTTTTTT.

The chain couples TRBV7-9 to TRBJ2-7; 9 bases agree with TRBD1. In germline, CDR1 is SEHNR, CDR2 FQNEAQ (reference sequence). This CDR3 contains 18 residues. J was trimmed by 3 bases and V by 5 bases; bases with no gene match: 17. The CDR3 DNA follows: TGTGCCAGCAGCCAAGCGGACAGGGGTGACGGGGGAGACTACGAGCAGTACTTC. Protein product: CASSQADRGDGGDYEQYF.